This T cell receptor (beta chain) was identified during a study of human T cells and chemical hapten exposure. This clonotype was counted at least ten times. Time point defined: pre-sensitization, week 0. Treatment in this sample: therapeutic diphenylcyclopropenone sensitization with weekly scalp DPC. One entry per CDR3 protein, called by TCRdb with MiXCR from the RACE reads. The sample has over 300,000 distinct CDR3 sequences; approximately 5.1% are singletons. The CDR3 covers 16 residues. Germline CDR1 reads MNHEY; CDR2 reads SMNVEV (reference sequence). The J segment lost 3 bases and the V segment lost 5 bases, leaving 7 bases of the junction unmatched.

This clonotype was obtained from a woman in her forties or fifties with alopecia areata. Some clones in this sample may be carry-over from other donors' samples. V gene TRBV27 combines with J gene TRBJ2-1; 10 bases agree with TRBD2. The specimen was whole blood, collected in connection with sensitization to the hapten diphenylcyclopropenone (DPC). The CDR3 DNA reads as TGTGCCAGCAGTGGACTAGCGGAAGGTCTCTACAATGAGCAGTTCTTC. Protein sequence: CASSGLAEGLYNEQFF.